The 8 T cell receptor beta chains below come from one sample, sequenced in a study of blood T cell repertoires in COVID-19. Some clones are missing from TCRdb's copy, which holds only in-frame ones; the method was immunoSEQ multiplex PCR. The sample has about 240,000 clones, 82% seen once. The specimen sequenced was peripheral blood. The source of these receptors is a woman aged 55-70 years with active or convalescent COVID-19.

The V call is TRBV6-5, the J call TRBJ2-7, with TRBD1 as a possible D gene (5 bases). V was clipped by 5 bases and J by 3 bases, with 14 bases between them. Germline V gene data show CDR1 as MNHEY and CDR2 as SVGAGI. CDR3 length equals 14 residues. The DNA for the CDR3 is TGTGCCAGCAGTCTTGACAGTTCCCTCTACGAGCAGTACTTC. Translated, it gives CASSLDSSLYEQYF.

The chain couples TRBV6-5 to TRBJ2-3; D unresolved. There are 13 residues in the CDR3. The germline V gene encodes CDR1 MNHEY and CDR2 SVGAGI. V was pared by 7 bases and J by 4 bases, with 12 bases between. CDR3 sequence: CASIPLSADTQYF. The CDR3, as DNA: TGTGCCAGCATCCCCCTGAGCGCAGATACGCAGTATTTT.

V usage is TRBV7-9 and J usage is TRBJ2-3; 14 bases match TRBD2. CDR1 and CDR2 from the germline V gene are SEHNR and FQNEAQ (reference sequence). The CDR3 runs 15 residues. J was trimmed by 6 bases and V by 5 bases; bases with no gene match: 4. CDR3 residues: CASSRLAGGPDTQYF. The CDR3, as DNA: TGTGCCAGCAGCCGACTAGCGGGGGGGCCGGATACGCAGTATTTT.

The chain is built from TRBV5-4 and TRBJ2-2, with a tentative D call TRBD2 (6 bases). The CDR3 is 15 amino acids. Trimming shortened V by 1 base and J by 1 base, and 8 bases separated the two germline ends. Germline V lookup: CDR1 SGHNT, CDR2 YYREEE (reference sequence). CDR3 in amino acids: CASSLTAGNTGELFF. The DNA for the CDR3 is TGTGCCAGCAGCTTGACAGCGGGGAACACCGGGGAGCTGTTTTTT.

Note on this clone: Other nucleotide sequences from this sample produce the same CDR3. The V gene is TRBV6-5, the J gene TRBJ1-2; possibly TRBD1 for D (6 bases). The CDR3 consists of 14 residues. V lost 0 bases, J lost 5 bases, and 10 bases lay in between. From germline, CDR1 is MNHEY and CDR2 SVGAGI. The CDR3 reads CASSYSGRGYGYTF. CDR3 nucleotide sequence: TGTGCCAGCAGTTACTCCGGCAGGGGATATGGCTACACCTTC.

The chain carries TRBV27 and TRBJ2-7; the D is unclear. This CDR3 has 13 amino acids. Germline V gene sequence: CDR1 MNHEY, CDR2 SMNVEV (reference sequence). Trimming shortened V by 7 bases and J by 3 bases, and 13 bases separated the two germline ends. In nucleotides, the CDR3 is TGTGCCAGCAAAGTTCCGGGTAGCTACGAGCAGTACTTC. It yields the protein CASKVPGSYEQYF.

V usage is TRBV3-1 (or the pseudogene TRBV3-2) and J usage is TRBJ2-2; no clear D. With 2 bases removed from V and 2 bases from J, the gap between germline ends came to 12 bases. Germline V lookup: CDR1 LGHDT, CDR2 YNNKEL (reference sequence). CDR3 size: 16 residues. As DNA, the CDR3 is TGTGCCAGCAGCCAAACTCTCGCCTCCAACACCGGGGAGCTGTTTTTT. Translating gives CASSQTLASNTGELFF.

The chain has TRBV5-1 and TRBJ2-1; the D gene is possibly TRBD2 (5 bases). The CDR3 covers 17 residues. The V gene's germline CDR1 is SGHRS and CDR2 YFSETQ. Between the trimmed V and J ends, which lost 0 bases and 7 bases, there was a span of 20 bases. The CDR3: CASSLGPGWLNKNEQFF. The CDR3 nucleotides are TGCGCCAGCAGCTTGGGACCGGGGTGGCTAAATAAGAATGAGCAGTTCTTC.